The clone carrying this TCR beta chain occurred a few times. Its specificity is not known. Template material for TCR beta VDJ and CDR3 profiling consisted of genomic DNA. One entry per CDR3 protein results from TCRdb running MiXCR on the reads. Here the sample spans 150,000 to 200,000 distinct CDR3 sequences, about 44% being singletons. The data were taken from a study of CD8+CD57+ T cells in acquired aplastic anemia. The overall study: The sorted CD4+ and CD8+ cells yielded an average approximately 3.2 ug of DNA. Points from the study as a whole: The number of CD8+ CDR3 sequences shared by patients and controls was roughly 30.

The CDR3 contains 15 residues. V lost 1 base to trimming and J lost 1 base, with 9 bases between them. Germline values: CDR1 SGHRS, CDR2 YFSETQ. Patients who underwent sequencing had shown CD8+CD57+ cell expansion by flow cytometry. The V gene is TRBV5-1, the J gene TRBJ1-3, with D unresolved. This clonotype originated in a human donor with aplastic anemia. Sequences were obtained from sorted CD4+, CD8+, or CD8+CD57+ T cells (not recorded which) from PBMCs. The CDR3 nucleotides read TGCGCCAGCAGCTTGTCGGCATATTCTGGAAACACCATATATTTT. Amino acids: CASSLSAYSGNTIYF.